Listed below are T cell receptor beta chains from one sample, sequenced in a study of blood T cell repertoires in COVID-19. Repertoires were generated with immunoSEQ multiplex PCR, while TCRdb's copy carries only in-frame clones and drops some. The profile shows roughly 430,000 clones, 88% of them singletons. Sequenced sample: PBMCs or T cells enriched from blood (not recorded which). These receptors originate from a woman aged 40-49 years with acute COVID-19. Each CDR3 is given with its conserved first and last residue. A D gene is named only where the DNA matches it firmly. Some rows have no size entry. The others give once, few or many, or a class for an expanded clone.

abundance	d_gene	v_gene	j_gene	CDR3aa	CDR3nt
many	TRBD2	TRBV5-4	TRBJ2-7	CASSLGPSGDYEQYF	TGTGCCAGCAGCTTGGGCCCTAGCGGGGACTACGAGCAGTACTTC
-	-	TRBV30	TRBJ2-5	CAWSVARETQYF	TGTGCCTGGAGTGTAGCGAGAGAGACCCAGTACTTC
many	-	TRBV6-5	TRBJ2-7	CASSYSRGLNYEQYF	TGTGCCAGCAGTTACTCCCGGGGATTAAACTACGAGCAGTACTTC
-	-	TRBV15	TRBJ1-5	CATREYSNQPQHF	TGTGCCACCAGGGAGTATAGCAATCAGCCCCAGCATTTT
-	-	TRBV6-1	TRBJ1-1	CASSEVRAERNTEAFF	TGTGCCAGCAGTGAAGTTCGAGCGGAACGGAACACTGAAGCTTTCTTT
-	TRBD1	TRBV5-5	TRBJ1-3	CASSRTGAGNTIYF	TGTGCCAGCAGCAGGACAGGGGCTGGAAACACCATATATTTT
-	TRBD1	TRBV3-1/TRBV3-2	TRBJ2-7	CASSQPHRGQSTEQYF	TGTGCCAGCAGCCAACCCCACAGGGGGCAATCCACCGAGCAGTACTTC
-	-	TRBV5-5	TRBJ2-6	CASSSEVFSGANVLTF	TGTGCCAGCAGCTCGGAGGTCTTCTCTGGGGCCAACGTCCTGACTTTC
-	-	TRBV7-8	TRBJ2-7	CASSLFRDSTYEQYF	TGTGCCAGCAGCCTATTCCGGGACTCCACCTACGAGCAGTACTTC
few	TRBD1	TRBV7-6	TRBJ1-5	CASSAGPRRQGGPQHF	TGTGCCAGCAGCGCCGGCCCCCGTCGACAGGGTGGGCCCCAGCATTTT
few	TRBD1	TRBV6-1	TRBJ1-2	CASSEEGQGVYGYTF	TGTGCCAGCAGTGAAGAGGGACAGGGGGTCTATGGCTACACCTTC
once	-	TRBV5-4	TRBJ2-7	CASSWDTDEQYF	TGTGCCAGCAGTTGGGACACAGACGAGCAGTACTTC
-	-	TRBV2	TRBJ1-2	CASSGRGQFYGYTF	TGTGCCAGCAGCGGGCGTGGACAGTTCTATGGCTACACCTTC
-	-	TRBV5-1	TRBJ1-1	CASSSEGWGDTEAFF	TGCGCCAGCAGCTCGGAGGGGTGGGGGGACACTGAAGCTTTCTTT
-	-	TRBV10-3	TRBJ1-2	CAISTLGHGPSNYGYTF	TGTGCCATCAGTACCTTGGGACACGGTCCATCAAACTATGGCTACACCTTC
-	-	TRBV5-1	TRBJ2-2	CASSGGTVSNTGELFF	TGCGCCAGCAGCGGAGGGACAGTCTCGAACACCGGGGAGCTGTTTTTT
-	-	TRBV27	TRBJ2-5	CASTANGVEGQETQYF	TGTGCCAGCACCGCTAACGGGGTGGAGGGCCAAGAGACCCAGTACTTC
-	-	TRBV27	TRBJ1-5	CASSPLGGPLSNQPQHF	TGTGCCAGCAGTCCCCTTGGGGGCCCCTTAAGCAATCAGCCCCAGCATTTT
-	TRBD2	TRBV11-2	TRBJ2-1	CASSLVAGGPRAYNEQFF	TGTGCCAGCAGCTTAGTAGCGGGGGGGCCGAGGGCCTACAATGAGCAGTTCTTC
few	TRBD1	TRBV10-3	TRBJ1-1	CAVRQGIESVTEAFF	TGTGCCGTTAGACAGGGTATTGAATCGGTGACTGAAGCTTTCTTT
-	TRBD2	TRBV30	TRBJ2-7	CAWSGRLAGSEQYF	TGTGCCTGGAGTGGGAGACTAGCGGGGTCCGAGCAGTACTTC
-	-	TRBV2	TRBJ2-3	CASSVWRGTDTQYF	TGTGCCAGCAGTGTTTGGAGGGGAACAGATACGCAGTATTTT
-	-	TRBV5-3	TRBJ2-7	CARSLSLLGGTANEQYF	TGTGCCAGAAGCTTGTCCTTGTTGGGGGGAACCGCGAACGAGCAGTACTTC
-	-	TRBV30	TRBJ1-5	CAWSVRGGQPQHF	TGTGCCTGGAGTGTACGGGGGGGTCAGCCCCAGCATTTT
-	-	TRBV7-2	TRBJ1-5	CASSTRHVMGREGNQPQHF	TGTGCCAGCAGCACGCGGCATGTAATGGGCAGGGAAGGCAATCAGCCCCAGCATTTT
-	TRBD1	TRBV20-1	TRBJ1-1	CSRGAGTEAFF	TGCAGCAGGGGGGCCGGGACTGAAGCTTTCTTT
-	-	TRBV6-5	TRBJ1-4	CASTVGDEKLFF	TGTGCCAGCACGGTGGGAGATGAAAAACTGTTTTTT
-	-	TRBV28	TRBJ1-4	CASSLRGFREKLFF	TGTGCCAGCAGCTTACGAGGGTTTAGGGAAAAACTGTTTTTT
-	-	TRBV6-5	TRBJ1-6	CASSYAASSYNSPLHF	TGTGCCAGCAGTTACGCCGCGAGCTCCTATAATTCACCCCTCCACTTT
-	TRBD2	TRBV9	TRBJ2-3	CASSVVAGGNTDTQYF	TGTGCCAGCAGCGTTGTAGCGGGGGGGAACACAGATACGCAGTATTTT
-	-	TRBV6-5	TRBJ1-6	CASKDTHDSPLHF	TGTGCCAGCAAGGACACCCATGATTCACCCCTCCACTTT
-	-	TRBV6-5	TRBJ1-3	CASSRTGAGNTIYF	TGTGCCAGCAGCCGAACAGGAGCTGGAAACACCATATATTTT
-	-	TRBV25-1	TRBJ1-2	CASMGRVPHYGYTF	TGTGCCAGCATGGGGAGGGTCCCCCACTATGGCTACACCTTC
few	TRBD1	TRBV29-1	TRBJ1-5	CSVGDSLNQPQHF	TGCAGCGTTGGGGACAGCCTTAATCAGCCCCAGCATTTT
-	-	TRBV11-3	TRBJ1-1	CASSPRGGVNTEAFF	TGTGCCAGCAGCCCGAGGGGAGGGGTGAACACTGAAGCTTTCTTT
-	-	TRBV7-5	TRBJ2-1	CARRDSSGTYNEQFF	TGTGCCAGACGAGATTCTAGCGGAACCTACAATGAGCAGTTCTTC
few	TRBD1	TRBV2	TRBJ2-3	CAGDRGRADTQYF	TGTGCCGGGGACAGGGGGCGTGCAGATACGCAGTATTTT
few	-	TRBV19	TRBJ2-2	CASSIDVTGELFF	TGTGCCAGTAGTATAGACGTCACCGGGGAGCTGTTTTTT
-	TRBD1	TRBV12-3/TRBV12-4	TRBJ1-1	CASSPGGGEAFF	TGTGCCAGCAGCCCAGGGGGTGGTGAAGCTTTCTTT
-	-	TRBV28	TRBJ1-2	CASSSLTVDGYTF	TGTGCCAGCAGTTCCCTGACAGTAGATGGCTACACCTTC
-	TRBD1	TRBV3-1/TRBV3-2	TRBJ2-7	CASSQVRGSEQYF	TGTGCCAGCAGCCAAGTCAGGGGGAGCGAGCAGTACTTC
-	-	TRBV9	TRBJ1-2	CASSANQPGLGGYTF	TGTGCCAGCAGCGCAAATCAGCCCGGGTTAGGTGGCTACACCTTC
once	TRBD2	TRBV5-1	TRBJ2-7	CASSTRTSGGFYEQYF	TGCGCCAGCAGCACTAGGACTAGCGGGGGTTTCTACGAGCAGTACTTC
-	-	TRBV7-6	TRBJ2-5	CASSQQETQYF	TGTGCCAGCAGCCAACAAGAGACCCAGTACTTC
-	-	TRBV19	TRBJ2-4	CASSITGIRAKNIQYF	TGTGCCAGTAGTATAACGGGGATCCGGGCCAAAAACATTCAGTACTTC
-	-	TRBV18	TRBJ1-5	CASSPSQGNQPQHF	TGTGCCAGCTCACCATCGCAGGGTAATCAGCCCCAGCATTTT
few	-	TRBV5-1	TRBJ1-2	CASSSQQASPPSTF	TGCGCCAGCAGCTCTCAACAGGCCTCCCCTCCTAGCACCTTC
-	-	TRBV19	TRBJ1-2	CASSIAHQGIYGYTF	TGTGCCAGTAGTATAGCCCACCAGGGGATCTATGGCTACACCTTC
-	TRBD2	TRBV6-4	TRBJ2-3	CASRRYAGGTDTQYF	TGTGCCAGCAGGCGGTACGCGGGGGGCACAGATACGCAGTATTTT
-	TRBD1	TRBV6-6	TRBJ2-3	CASSYLRGPSTDTQYF	TGTGCCAGCAGTTATCTTAGGGGGCCTAGCACAGATACGCAGTATTTT
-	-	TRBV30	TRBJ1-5	CAVGGSSNQPQHF	TGTGCCGTCGGAGGGAGTAGCAATCAGCCCCAGCATTTT
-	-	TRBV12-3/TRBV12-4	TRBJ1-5	CASRQYSNQPQHF	TGTGCCAGCCGACAGTATAGCAATCAGCCCCAGCATTTT
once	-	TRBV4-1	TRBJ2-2	CASSQDGATGELFF	TGCGCCAGCAGCCAAGATGGAGCTACCGGGGAGCTGTTTTTT
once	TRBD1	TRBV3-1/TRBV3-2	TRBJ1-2	CASSLQGLGYTF	TGTGCCAGCAGCCTACAGGGGCTCGGCTACACCTTC
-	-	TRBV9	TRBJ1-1	CASSHPDRNTEAFF	TGTGCCAGCAGTCACCCGGACAGAAACACTGAAGCTTTCTTT